A single sample gave rise to the 17 T cell receptor beta chains below, sequenced in a study of blood T cell repertoires in COVID-19. The table came from immunoSEQ multiplex PCR; TCRdb's copy has only in-frame clones and leaves some out. The sample carries roughly 180,000 clones, roughly 83% recorded once. Sample: PBMCs or T cells enriched from blood (not recorded which). These receptors were collected from a woman aged 25 to 45 who had recovered from COVID-19.

The chain employs TRBV2 and TRBJ1-6, with 9 bases aligning to TRBD1. Germline-derived CDR1 and CDR2 are SNHLY and FYNNEI. The CDR3 runs 16 residues. V lost 6 bases and J lost 7; bases outside the gene matches: 10. The CDR3 reads CASSLGGGQGNSPLHF. CDR3 DNA sequence: TGTGCCAGCAGCCTCGGTGGGGGACAGGGCAATTCACCCCTCCACTTT. Variable domain in full (rest from reference TRBV2 and TRBJ1-6): EPEVTQTPSHQVTQMGQEVILRCVPISNHLYFYWYRQILGQKVEFLVSFYNNEISEKSEIFDDQFSVERPDGSNFTLKIRSTKLEDSAMYFCASSLGGGQGNSPLHFGNGTRLTVT.

The chain is built from TRBV5-1 and TRBJ1-6; perhaps TRBD1 as D (6 bases). Germline assignment: CDR1 SGHRS and CDR2 YFSETQ. This CDR3 has 14 residues. V was pared by 4 bases and J by 7 bases, with 12 bases between. CDR3 sequence (DNA): TGCGCCAGCAGCGTAGATAGGGGGAATTCACCCCTCCACTTT. This translates into CASSVDRGNSPLHF.

The chain links TRBV28 to TRBJ2-7; TRBD1 aligns across 7 bases. CDR3 size: 13 residues. The J segment lost 3 bases and the V segment lost 5 bases, leaving 4 bases of the junction unmatched. Germline loops: CDR1 MDHEN, CDR2 SYDVKM. As DNA, the CDR3 is TGTGCCAGCAGTACCGGGACAGTCTACGAGCAGTACTTC. Translated: CASSTGTVYEQYF. Supplemented by reference TRBV28 and TRBJ2-7, the full variable domain reads DVKVTQSSRYLVKRTGEKVFLECVQDMDHENMFWYRQDPGLGLRLIYFSYDVKMKEKGDIPEGYSVSREKKERFSLILESASTNQTSMYLCASSTGTVYEQYFGPGTRLTVT.

J is TRBJ2-5 and V is TRBV7-6; possible D gene TRBD2, 6 bases. V was trimmed by 4 bases and J by 1 base, leaving 13 bases between them. The CDR3 loop spans 15 amino acids. Germline CDR1 and CDR2: SGHVS and FNYEAQ. The CDR3 here is CASSSLRGSQETQYF. The CDR3 bases are TGTGCCAGCAGCTCCTTACGGGGGAGCCAAGAGACCCAGTACTTC.

The rearrangement uses TRBV29-1 and TRBJ2-3; TRBD1 is a possible D gene (6 bases). Germline V gives CDR1 SQVTM, CDR2 ANQGSEA. CDR3 size: 16 residues. The germline V and J ends were trimmed by 5 bases and 0 bases, with 18 bases remaining between them. CDR3 residues: CSVLFPGDVSTDTQYF. DNA of the CDR3: TGCAGCGTTCTTTTCCCAGGGGACGTGAGCACAGATACGCAGTATTTT.

This chain joins TRBV27 and TRBJ2-7; TRBD1 matches 8 bases. Germline trimming cut 5 bases from V and 2 bases from J; bases unmatched to any gene: 2. Germline V gene lookup returns CDR1 MNHEY and CDR2 SMNVEV (reference sequence). The CDR3 runs to 13 residues. The CDR3 sequence: CASSKGQAYEQYF. The CDR3 DNA reads as TGTGCCAGCAGTAAGGGACAGGCCTACGAGCAGTACTTC.

V usage is TRBV7-9 and J usage is TRBJ2-1; 13 bases are a match to TRBD2. CDR3 length equals 15 residues. V lost 5 bases and J lost 7; bases outside the gene matches: 5. Germline V gene lookup returns CDR1 SEHNR and CDR2 FQNEAQ (reference sequence). The CDR3 sequence is CASSQLAGGYNEQFF. CDR3 bases: TGTGCCAGCAGCCAACTAGCGGGGGGGTATAATGAGCAGTTCTTC.

This chain connects TRBV28 to TRBJ2-3, with D possibly TRBD2 on 5 matching bases. The CDR3 contains 17 residues. Germline values: CDR1 MDHEN, CDR2 SYDVKM. V was trimmed by 4 bases and J by 3 bases, leaving 20 bases between them. CDR3 sequence reads: CASSSTRTGVGTDTQYF. The CDR3, as DNA: TGTGCCAGCAGTTCTACCCGCACCGGGGTGGGTACAGATACGCAGTATTTT.

The chain is built from TRBV5-1 and TRBJ2-3; weak D call: TRBD1 (6 bases). Germline V CDR1 and CDR2: SGHRS, YFSETQ. CDR3 length: 15 residues. Between the trimmed V and J ends, which lost 7 bases and 2 bases, there was a span of 17 bases. In nucleotides, the CDR3 is TGCGCCAGCTCATCCACACAGGGATTCACAGATACGCAGTATTTT. Amino acid sequence: CASSSTQGFTDTQYF.

The chain has TRBV7-9 and TRBJ2-6, with D possibly matching TRBD2 (6 bases). V was shortened by 6 bases and J by 8 bases, with 8 bases between the two germline ends. CDR3 length equals 12 residues. Germline V lookup: CDR1 SEHNR, CDR2 FQNEAQ (reference sequence). The CDR3 coding sequence is TGTGCCAGCAGTGGGGGGACCAACGTCCTGACTTTC. This translates into CASSGGTNVLTF.

The chain is built from TRBV19 and TRBJ1-5, with D maybe TRBD1 (5 bases). CDR3 size: 17 residues. V dropped 4 bases and J dropped 3 bases, with 19 bases sitting between them. Per the germline V gene, CDR1 is LNHDA and CDR2 is SQIVND (reference sequence). The CDR3 DNA reads as TGTGCCAGTAGTAAGGGACGGGGGGTGGAGGTCAATCAGCCCCAGCATTTT. Protein sequence: CASSKGRGVEVNQPQHF.

The CDR3 protein is CASRQGGIMSQPQHF. CDR3 nucleotide sequence: TGTGCCAGCAGACAAGGCGGGATTATGAGTCAGCCCCAGCATTTT. The V call is TRBV28, the J call TRBJ1-5; D gene uncertain. The CDR3 is made up of 15 amino acids. Trimming took off 6 bases at V and 6 bases at J, with 18 bases between the two ends. Germline V CDR1 and CDR2: MDHEN, SYDVKM.

The chain links TRBV2 to TRBJ2-3; 7 positions agree with TRBD1. This CDR3 region has 15 residues. Losses at the gene ends were 7 bases for V and 2 bases for J; bases not matched to a gene: 9. Germline CDR1 SNHLY, CDR2 FYNNEI. This chain's CDR3 is CASNVQGVNTDTQYF. The CDR3 DNA is TGTGCCAGCAATGTGCAGGGGGTCAACACAGATACGCAGTATTTT. Drawing the rest from reference TRBV2 and TRBJ2-3, the complete variable domain is EPEVTQTPSHQVTQMGQEVILRCVPISNHLYFYWYRQILGQKVEFLVSFYNNEISEKSEIFDDQFSVERPDGSNFTLKIRSTKLEDSAMYFCASNVQGVNTDTQYFGPGTRLTVL.

V is TRBV6-6 and J is TRBJ1-5, with TRBD1 matching over 11 bases. The germline CDR1 and CDR2 sequences are MNHNY and SVGAGI (reference sequence). J lost 7 bases, V lost 6 bases, and 5 bases had no gene match. This CDR3 region has 14 residues. The CDR3 spells CASRGQGARQPQHF. CDR3 nucleotides: TGTGCCAGCAGAGGACAGGGGGCCAGGCAGCCCCAGCATTTT.

The V and J genes are TRBV24-1 and TRBJ1-1; 7 nucleotides align to TRBD1. CDR1 is KGHDR and CDR2 is SFDVKD in the germline V gene. This CDR3 has 16 residues. Losses at the gene ends were 5 bases for V and 3 bases for J; bases not matched to a gene: 11. The CDR3 loop reads CATSGNHRGMDTEAFF. The CDR3 nucleotides read TGTGCCACCAGTGGCAATCACAGGGGCATGGACACTGAAGCTTTCTTT.

This clone was detected only a few times. The chain couples TRBV20-1 to TRBJ2-5; D remains ambiguous. V lost 4 bases, J lost 3 bases, and 6 bases lay in between. There are 11 residues in the CDR3. CDR1 and CDR2 from the germline V gene are DFQATT and SNEGSKA (reference sequence). CDR3 sequence reads: CSATPKETQYF. The CDR3 DNA reads as TGCAGTGCTACACCTAAAGAGACCCAGTACTTC.

The chain is built from TRBV10-3 and TRBJ1-6; 7 bases agree with TRBD1. The J segment lost 9 bases and the V segment lost 3 bases, leaving 11 bases of the junction unmatched. The CDR3 runs 16 residues. Germline CDR1 ENHRY, CDR2 SYGVKD. The CDR3 coding sequence is TGTGCCATCAGTGAAGACAGGGATCTCTTTCTTTCACCCCTCCACTTT. Protein sequence: CAISEDRDLFLSPLHF.